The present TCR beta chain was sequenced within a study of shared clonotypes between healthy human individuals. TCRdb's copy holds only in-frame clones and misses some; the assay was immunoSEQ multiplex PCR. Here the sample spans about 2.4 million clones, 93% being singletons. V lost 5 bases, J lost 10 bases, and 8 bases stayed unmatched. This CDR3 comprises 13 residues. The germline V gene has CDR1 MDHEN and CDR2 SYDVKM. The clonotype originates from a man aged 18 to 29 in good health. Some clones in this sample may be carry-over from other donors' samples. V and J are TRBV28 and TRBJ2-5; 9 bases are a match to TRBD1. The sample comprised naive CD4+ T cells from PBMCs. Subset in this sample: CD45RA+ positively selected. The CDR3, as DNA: TGTGCCAGCAGTGCGAACAGGGGGCAGGTCCAGTACTTC. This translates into CASSANRGQVQYF.